The 3 T cell receptor beta chains below come from one sample, sequenced in a study of breast tumors, draining lymph nodes, adjacent tissues. TCRdb recomputed calls from the multiplex PCR reads with MiXCR, one row per CDR3 protein. The sample lists more than 50,000 distinct CDR3 sequences; 57% were seen once. What was sequenced was breast tumor tissue. These receptors all stem from a female donor with breast cancer. Some clones in this sample may be carry-over from other donors' samples.

The V and J genes are TRBV11-2 and TRBJ2-7, with D possibly being TRBD2 (5 bases). The germline V gene has CDR1 SGHAT and CDR2 FQNNGV. The CDR3 loop spans 16 amino acids. Trimming stripped 0 bases from V and 9 bases from J, with 21 bases between. CDR3 sequence reads: CASSLDDGDSRGPQYF. DNA for the CDR3: TGTGCCAGCAGCTTAGATGACGGGGATAGTCGAGGGCCGCAGTACTTC.

This clonotype was seen a few times. V gene TRBV3-1 combines with J gene TRBJ2-4; tentative D call: TRBD2 (6 bases). CDR3 length: 13 residues. Germline assignment: CDR1 LGHDT and CDR2 YNNKEL (reference sequence). Trimming stripped 4 bases from V and 8 bases from J, with 12 bases between. This CDR3 is CASSPGLKDIQYF. The CDR3 DNA is TGTGCCAGCAGCCCCGGACTAAAAGACATTCAGTACTTC.

This sequence joins TRBV4-1 and TRBJ2-7; unclear D gene. The CDR3 spans 14 residues. V lost 1 base, J lost 4 bases, and 11 bases lay in between. From germline, CDR1 is MGHRA and CDR2 YSYEKL. The CDR3 sequence is CASSQVRTAYEQYF. The DNA for the CDR3 is TGCGCCAGCAGCCAAGTCCGAACGGCTTACGAGCAGTACTTC.